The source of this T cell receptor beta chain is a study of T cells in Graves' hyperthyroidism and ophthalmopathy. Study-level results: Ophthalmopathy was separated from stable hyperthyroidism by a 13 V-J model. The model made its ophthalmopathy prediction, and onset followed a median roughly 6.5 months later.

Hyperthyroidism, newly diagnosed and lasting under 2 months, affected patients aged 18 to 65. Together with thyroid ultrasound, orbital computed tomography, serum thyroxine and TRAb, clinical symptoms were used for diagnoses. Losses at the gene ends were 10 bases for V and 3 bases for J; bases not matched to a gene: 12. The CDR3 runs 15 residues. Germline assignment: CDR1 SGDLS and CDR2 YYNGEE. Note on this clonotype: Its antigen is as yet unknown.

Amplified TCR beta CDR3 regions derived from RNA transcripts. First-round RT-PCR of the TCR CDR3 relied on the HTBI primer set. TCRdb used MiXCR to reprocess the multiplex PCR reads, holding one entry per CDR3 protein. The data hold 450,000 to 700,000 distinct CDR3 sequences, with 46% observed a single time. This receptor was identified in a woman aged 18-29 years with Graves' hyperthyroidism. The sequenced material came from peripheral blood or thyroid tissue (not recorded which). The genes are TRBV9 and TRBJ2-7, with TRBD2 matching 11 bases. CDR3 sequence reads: CACSPGLAGLYEQYF. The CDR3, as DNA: TGTGCCTGCTCCCCTGGACTAGCGGGCCTCTACGAGCAGTACTTC. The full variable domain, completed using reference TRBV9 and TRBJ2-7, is DSGVTQTPKHLITATGQRVTLRCSPRSGDLSVYWYQQSLDQGLQFLIQYYNGEERAKGNILERFSAQQFPDLHSELNLSSLELGDSALYFCACSPGLAGLYEQYFGPGTRLTVT.